Below are 22 T cell receptor beta chains sequenced from a single sample in a study of identifying expanded T cells in peripheral blood. Assay: immunoSEQ multiplex PCR; the TCRdb copy retains only in-frame clones and omits some. Of 100,000 to 150,000 clones listed, around four fifths are singletons. The sequenced material came from blood. The source is a person aged 18 to 75 in good health.

This sequence joins TRBV11-3 and TRBJ2-7; the D is unclear. Germline lookup yields CDR1 SGHNT and CDR2 YENEEA. Deletions cut 5 bases from V and 3 bases from J, with 20 bases between. The CDR3 consists of 16 residues. CDR3 in DNA: TGTGCCAGCAGCAGTTTGAAGGGTCACTCAAACTACGAGCAGTACTTC. Residues: CASSSLKGHSNYEQYF.

The gene calls are TRBV6-1 and TRBJ2-2; no reliable D call. CDR3 length equals 15 residues. Trimming cost V 6 bases and J 1 base, with 12 bases left between them. Looked up from germline, CDR1 is MNHNS and CDR2 is SASEGT. As DNA, the CDR3 is TGTGCCAGCAGGCCGGTCTTACTGAACACCGGGGAGCTGTTTTTT. Protein sequence: CASRPVLLNTGELFF.

This clone was detected once. The rearrangement joins TRBV6-5 to TRBJ1-2; D not resolved. The germline CDR1 and CDR2 sequences are MNHEY and SVGAGI. The V gene lost 8 bases and the J gene lost 2 bases, with 15 bases spanning the gap. The CDR3 length is 14 residues. CDR3 in DNA: TGTGCCAGCGGTGCTGGTCGCGGGAACTATGGCTACACCTTC. This codes for CASGAGRGNYGYTF.

V and J are TRBV10-2 and TRBJ2-3; D uncertain. The V end lost 7 bases, the J end lost 5 bases, and 10 bases lay between the germline ends. CDR3 length equals 12 residues. Germline assignment: CDR1 WSHSY and CDR2 SAAADI. The CDR3 DNA sequence: TGCGCCAGCAATGAAGCGCGAGATACGCAGTATTTT. Translating gives CASNEARDTQYF.

The chain recombines TRBV7-2 with TRBJ2-3; D remains unclear. In germline, CDR1 is SGHTA, CDR2 FQGNSA. Trimming shortened V by 0 bases and J by 4 bases, and 5 bases separated the two germline ends. CDR3 length equals 13 residues. The CDR3 DNA follows: TGTGCCAGCAGCTTAGCGAGGTCAGATACGCAGTATTTT. Translation: CASSLARSDTQYF.

The chain links TRBV6-5 to TRBJ1-2; weak D call: TRBD1 (5 bases). V gave up 5 bases and J gave up 6 bases, with 19 bases separating them. This CDR3 contains 15 residues. Germline assignment: CDR1 MNHEY and CDR2 SVGAGI. This CDR3 is CASSTRSGARNGYTF. The CDR3, as DNA: TGTGCCAGCAGTACCCGATCCGGGGCAAGGAATGGCTACACCTTC.

This clone was detected only a few times. The junction departs from germline at one end; a sequencing error may be responsible. The chain couples TRBV2 to TRBJ1-2; 7 bases are shared with TRBD1. CDR1 SNHLY and CDR2 FYNNEI come from the germline V gene. The CDR3 spans 12 residues. CDR3 bases: TGTGCCAGCCGAGGGACAGCGGATTCTCTCTTCTTC. Protein: CASRGTADSLFF.

This clone has just one count. The V gene is TRBV6-6, the J gene TRBJ2-2; the match to TRBD1 covers 10 bases. The germline gives CDR1 MNHNY, CDR2 SVGAGI (reference sequence). Germline trimming cut 5 bases from V and 6 bases from J; bases unmatched to any gene: 6. This CDR3 region has 15 residues. The CDR3 here is CASSDRDRGPGELFF. In nucleotides, the CDR3 is TGTGCCAGCAGTGACCGGGACAGGGGTCCCGGGGAGCTGTTTTTT.

This sequence joins TRBV5-6 and TRBJ2-2; 7 bases match TRBD1. CDR3 length: 17 residues. Germline CDR1 is SGHDT and CDR2 is YYEEEE. After removal of 0 bases from V and 0 bases from J, the junction contained 5 bases not matched to a gene. The CDR3 region has the DNA TGTGCCAGCAGCTTGGACAGGGGTCATCCGAACACCGGGGAGCTGTTTTTT. Translation: CASSLDRGHPNTGELFF.

The chain combines TRBV19 with TRBJ1-5; D is unclear. CDR1 is LNHDA and CDR2 is SQIVND in the germline V gene (reference sequence). This CDR3 has 13 residues. V lost 3 bases and J 9 bases, leaving 12 bases between the germline ends. The CDR3 is CASSIQQRGPQHF. In DNA form, the CDR3 reads TGTGCCAGTAGTATCCAGCAACGCGGGCCCCAGCATTTT. The whole variable domain, remainder taken from reference TRBV19 and TRBJ1-5, is DGGITQSPKYLFRKEGQNVTLSCEQNLNHDAMYWYRQDPGQGLRLIYYSQIVNDFQKGDIAEGYSVSREKKESFPLTVTSAQKNPTAFYLCASSIQQRGPQHFGDGTRLSIL.

The chain joins TRBV7-6 to TRBJ2-2; perhaps TRBD1 as D (6 bases). Per germline, CDR1 SGHVS and CDR2 FNYEAQ. The CDR3 extends over 15 amino acids. V was shortened by 3 bases and J by 9 bases, with 17 bases between the two germline ends. CDR3 residues: CASSLGQTLIRELFF. DNA of the CDR3: TGTGCCAGCAGCTTGGGACAAACGCTTATCCGGGAGCTGTTTTTT.

J is TRBJ2-4 and V is TRBV4-3; no clear D gene. CDR1 and CDR2 from the germline V gene are LGHNA and YSLEER. The V end lost 3 bases, the J end lost 4 bases, and 10 bases lay between the germline ends. The length of the CDR3 is 14 residues. DNA for the CDR3: TGCGCCAGCAGCCACGGCCCCGTTAAAAACATTCAGTACTTC. Its translation: CASSHGPVKNIQYF.

The V and J genes are TRBV5-6 and TRBJ2-7; 10 bases align to TRBD2. The CDR3 length is 15 residues. Looked up from germline, CDR1 is SGHDT and CDR2 is YYEEEE. J was trimmed by 4 bases and V by 0 bases; bases with no gene match: 4. CDR3 sequence: CASSLGLAGEYEQYF. The CDR3 DNA sequence: TGTGCCAGCAGCTTGGGGCTAGCGGGGGAGTACGAGCAGTACTTC.

The chain employs TRBV4-1 and TRBJ2-1; the D call may be TRBD1 or TRBD2 (5 bases each). V dropped 5 bases and J dropped 6 bases, with 17 bases sitting between them. The germline V gene has CDR1 MGHRA and CDR2 YSYEKL. This CDR3 is 15 amino acids long. CDR3 protein: CASSTLGLAANEQFF. The CDR3 DNA is TGCGCCAGCAGCACCCTGGGGCTAGCAGCCAATGAGCAGTTCTTC.

J is TRBJ2-5 and V is TRBV11-3; D ambiguous. The CDR3 is 11 amino acids. The germline V and J ends were trimmed by 5 bases and 5 bases, with 6 bases remaining between them. CDR1 and CDR2 (germline): SGHNT, YENEEA. The CDR3 loop reads CASSRFETQYF. CDR3 bases: TGTGCCAGCAGCCGATTCGAGACCCAGTACTTC.

This clone was found a few times. The CDR3 sequence is CASSFFGANVLTF. The CDR3 nucleotides read TGTGCCAGCAGCTTTTTTGGGGCCAACGTCCTGACTTTC. The J gene is TRBJ2-6, the V gene TRBV7-2, with D uncertain. Germline CDR1 is SGHTA and CDR2 is FQGNSA. V lost 3 bases and J 3 bases, leaving 3 bases between the germline ends. The CDR3 loop spans 13 amino acids. The full variable domain, completed using reference TRBV7-2 and TRBJ2-6, is GAGVSQSPSNKVTEKGKDVELRCDPISGHTALYWYRQSLGQGLEFLIYFQGNSAPDKSGLPSDRFSAERTGGSVSTLTIQRTQQEDSAVYLCASSFFGANVLTFGAGSRLTVL.

J is TRBJ1-3 and V is TRBV19; 7 positions match TRBD1. This CDR3 spans 15 amino acids. With 8 bases clipped from V and 0 bases from J, the junction kept 7 bases outside the gene matches. The germline V gene encodes CDR1 LNHDA and CDR2 SQIVND (reference sequence). Here the CDR3 reads CASSTGLDSGNTIYF. The CDR3 DNA reads as TGTGCCAGTTCGACAGGGCTCGACTCTGGAAACACCATATATTTT.

The chain recombines TRBV15 with TRBJ1-1; 7 bases match TRBD1. After removal of 6 bases from V and 4 bases from J, the junction contained 5 bases not matched to a gene. Germline CDR1 and CDR2: LNHNV and YYDKDF (reference sequence). CDR3 length equals 13 residues. CDR3 sequence (DNA): TGTGCCACCAGAGACAGGGCGGCCACTGAAGCTTTCTTT. Translating gives CATRDRAATEAFF.

The genes are TRBV28 and TRBJ1-2; no firm D call. Germline assignment: CDR1 MDHEN and CDR2 SYDVKM. This CDR3 comprises 12 residues. Trimming cost V 3 bases and J 9 bases, with 11 bases left between them. The DNA for the CDR3 is TGTGCCAGCAGTTTGTACGGGGTTAGCTACACCTTC. As protein: CASSLYGVSYTF.

V gene TRBV29-1 combines with J gene TRBJ2-1; TRBD2 might be the D (5 bases). CDR3 length: 15 amino acids. Trimming left V 1 base short and J 2 bases short, with 12 bases between. Germline V gene sequence: CDR1 SQVTM, CDR2 ANQGSEA. Written as DNA, the CDR3 is TGCAGCGTTGAAGGGCAGCGGACGACCTACAATGAGCAGTTCTTC. Encoded protein: CSVEGQRTTYNEQFF.

The chain couples TRBV19 to TRBJ1-2; D ambiguous. Trimming left V 3 bases short and J 0 bases short, with 11 bases between. CDR1 is LNHDA and CDR2 is SQIVND in the germline V gene (reference sequence). The length of the CDR3 is 15 residues. The CDR3 nucleotides read TGTGCCAGTAGTATTCGGGCAGCTCCTAACTATGGCTACACCTTC. Translated, it gives CASSIRAAPNYGYTF. The whole variable domain, remainder taken from reference TRBV19 and TRBJ1-2, is DGGITQSPKYLFRKEGQNVTLSCEQNLNHDAMYWYRQDPGQGLRLIYYSQIVNDFQKGDIAEGYSVSREKKESFPLTVTSAQKNPTAFYLCASSIRAAPNYGYTFGSGTRLTVV.

The chain employs TRBV25-1 and TRBJ2-6, with no clear D. CDR1 and CDR2 (germline): MGHDK, SYGVNS. The V end lost 4 bases, the J end lost 0 bases, and 10 bases lay between the germline ends. This CDR3 region has 16 residues. CDR3 protein: CASSGSIPSGANVLTF. CDR3 coding DNA: TGTGCCAGCAGTGGGTCCATTCCCTCTGGGGCCAACGTCCTGACTTTC.